These 21 T cell receptor beta chains were sequenced from one sample in a study of OX40 agonist ivuxolimab in advanced cancers. The data were produced by immunoSEQ multiplex PCR, yet TCRdb's version contains in-frame clones alone and is incomplete. The repertoire consists of about 48,000 clones, with 75% to 90% occurring once and the leading ten covering 10% to 15%. This sample comprised CD4+ or CD8+ T cells sorted from blood, obtained in a trial of the OX40 agonist ivuxolimab. The origin of the receptors is an adult with an advanced solid tumor such as melanoma, head and neck, liver or kidney cancer.

The chain has TRBV7-6 and TRBJ2-2; D might be TRBD1 (5 bases). V gave up 4 bases and J gave up 1 base, with 7 bases separating them. The CDR3 is made up of 14 amino acids. Germline values: CDR1 SGHVS, CDR2 FNYEAQ. The CDR3 DNA follows: TGTGCCAGCAGCTCTGGACAGAACACCGGGGAGCTGTTTTTT. This translates into CASSSGQNTGELFF.

This clone has more than one count but fewer than ten. Written as DNA, the CDR3 is TGTGCCAGCAGCCAAGATAGTAGTCTAGCGGGCTACAATGAGCAGTTCTTC. It codes for CASSQDSSLAGYNEQFF. The rearrangement links TRBV4-2 to TRBJ2-1; TRBD2 matches at 8 bases. The CDR3 consists of 17 residues. Germline CDR1 is LGHNA and CDR2 is YNFKEQ. J was trimmed by 3 bases and V by 0 bases; bases with no gene match: 7.

This clone was seen a single time. Written as DNA, the CDR3 is TGTGCCAGCAGCGTAGGGTCAGGGGTTGAGCAGTTCTTC. Translating gives CASSVGSGVEQFF. The chain employs TRBV9 and TRBJ2-1, with a tentative D call TRBD1 (6 bases). CDR1 and CDR2 from the germline V gene are SGDLS and YYNGEE. CDR3 length: 13 residues. Trimming stripped 0 bases from V and 9 bases from J, with 10 bases between. Using reference TRBV9 and TRBJ2-1 for the parts outside the CDR3, the full variable domain is DSGVTQTPKHLITATGQRVTLRCSPRSGDLSVYWYQQSLDQGLQFLIQYYNGEERAKGNILERFSAQQFPDLHSELNLSSLELGDSALYFCASSVGSGVEQFFGPGTRLTVL.

The gene calls are TRBV19 and TRBJ2-7; D assignment may be TRBD1 or TRBD2 (5 bases each). V lost 7 bases and J lost 7, with 14 bases in between. CDR1 is LNHDA and CDR2 is SQIVND in the germline V gene (reference sequence). This CDR3 region has 12 residues. The CDR3 protein is CASMGPGIEQYF. The CDR3 region has the DNA TGTGCCAGTATGGGGCCGGGAATAGAGCAGTACTTC.

The rearrangement uses TRBV6-1 and TRBJ2-3; either TRBD1 or TRBD2 may fit D (5 bases each). CDR3 size: 15 residues. V was cut by 7 bases and J by 2 bases, with 16 bases left in between. Germline V gene sequence: CDR1 MNHNS, CDR2 SASEGT. The CDR3 protein is CASNFPAGTTDTQYF. The CDR3 nucleotides read TGTGCCAGCAACTTCCCCGCAGGGACCACAGATACGCAGTATTTT.

The chain is built from TRBV28 and TRBJ2-7, with D possibly TRBD2 on 5 matching bases. This CDR3 has 15 amino acids. The V end lost 1 base, the J end lost 0 bases, and 10 bases lay between the germline ends. Germline values: CDR1 MDHEN, CDR2 SYDVKM. CDR3 in amino acids: CASSLYRESSYEQYF. CDR3 DNA sequence: TGTGCCAGCAGTTTATACCGGGAAAGCTCCTACGAGCAGTACTTC.

This sequence joins TRBV28 and TRBJ2-7; the D gene is possibly TRBD2 (6 bases). Germline loops: CDR1 MDHEN, CDR2 SYDVKM. The CDR3 spans 15 residues. Trimming took off 4 bases at V and 6 bases at J, with 19 bases between the two ends. Here the CDR3 reads CASSWASSVPIEQYF. The DNA for the CDR3 is TGTGCCAGCAGTTGGGCATCTAGCGTGCCTATCGAGCAGTACTTC.

V usage is TRBV6-5 and J usage is TRBJ2-7; possibly TRBD2 for D (6 bases). Germline CDR1 is MNHEY and CDR2 is SVGAGI. The V and J ends lost 10 bases and 3 bases respectively, with 22 bases between them. This CDR3 spans 15 amino acids. Written as DNA, the CDR3 is TGTGCCACTGATTTCTTGGAGGGCCCCCTCTACGAGCAGTACTTC. This codes for CATDFLEGPLYEQYF.

In DNA, the CDR3 is TGTGCCAGCTCACCACCGGCCGGGACAGATGGCTACACCTTC. It yields the protein CASSPPAGTDGYTF. This chain uses TRBV18 with TRBJ1-2; TRBD1 matches 7 bases. J was trimmed by 6 bases and V by 0 bases; bases with no gene match: 4. Germline CDR1 and CDR2: KGHSH and LQKENI. CDR3 length equals 14 residues.

V gene TRBV21-1 combines with J gene TRBJ2-6. TRBV21-1 is reported as a pseudogene. This CDR3 comprises 14 residues. Here the CDR3 reads CARDMGSGANVLTF. CDR3 nucleotides: TGTGCCCGCGATATGGGCTCTGGGGCCAACGTCCTGACTTTC.

The chain joins TRBV6-4 to TRBJ2-6; no firm D call. The CDR3 is 16 amino acids. Trimming stripped 1 base from V and 1 base from J, with 8 bases between. Germline lookup yields CDR1 MRHNA and CDR2 SNTAGT. CDR3 loop: CASSDLTDSGANVLTF. DNA of the CDR3: TGTGCCAGCAGTGACTTAACAGATTCTGGGGCCAACGTCCTGACTTTC.

The V gene is TRBV15, the J gene TRBJ1-2; the D is unclear. Germline CDR1 and CDR2: LNHNV and YYDKDF (reference sequence). The CDR3 sequence is 16 residues long. Trimming stripped 0 bases from V and 4 bases from J, with 15 bases between. CDR3 nucleotides: TGTGCCACCAGCAGAGATCGACCCACGGGCTTCTATGGCTACACCTTC. This sequence encodes CATSRDRPTGFYGYTF.

The rearrangement joins TRBV5-1 to TRBJ2-6; D might be TRBD1 (6 bases). The CDR3 is 15 amino acids. With 4 bases removed from V and 2 bases from J, the gap between germline ends came to 10 bases. Germline CDR1 SGHRS, CDR2 YFSETQ. The CDR3 coding sequence is TGCGCCAGCAGCGAACAGGGAGCTGGGGCCAACGTCCTGACTTTC. It codes for CASSEQGAGANVLTF.

This clone has just one count. The V call is TRBV27, the J call TRBJ2-7; unclear D gene. Between the trimmed V and J ends, which lost 2 bases and 3 bases, there was a span of 8 bases. The germline gives CDR1 MNHEY, CDR2 SMNVEV (reference sequence). The CDR3 extends over 13 amino acids. CDR3 in DNA: TGTGCCAGCAGTTTAGGTGCGCTCTACGAGCAGTACTTC. Translating it yields CASSLGALYEQYF.

The J gene is TRBJ2-5, the V gene TRBV27; D is ambiguous. CDR3 length equals 13 residues. Germline CDR1 is MNHEY and CDR2 is SMNVEV (reference sequence). The V end was cut by 3 bases, the J end by 6 bases, with 11 bases between. In nucleotides, the CDR3 is TGTGCCAGCAGTTTGGGCGTTTTGCAGACCCAGTACTTC. Its protein product is CASSLGVLQTQYF.

The rearrangement joins TRBV28 to TRBJ2-1; 13 bases map to TRBD2. CDR1 is MDHEN and CDR2 is SYDVKM in the germline V gene. The V segment lost 5 bases and the J segment 10 bases; nucleotides outside the gene matches: 8. The CDR3 has 15 residues. The CDR3 reads CASSRLAGGAAEQFF. For the CDR3, the DNA is TGTGCCAGCAGTAGACTAGCGGGAGGTGCCGCCGAGCAGTTCTTC.

The chain carries TRBV28 and TRBJ2-1; tentative D call: TRBD2 (6 bases). There are 12 residues in the CDR3. Germline assignment: CDR1 MDHEN and CDR2 SYDVKM. With 8 bases removed from V and 5 bases from J, the gap between germline ends came to 10 bases. This chain's CDR3 is CASADYNNEQFF. The CDR3 nucleotides are TGTGCCAGCGCGGACTACAACAATGAGCAGTTCTTC.

The CDR3 reads CASSPRGLRVYEQYF. The CDR3 region has the DNA TGTGCCAGCAGCCCCAGAGGACTCAGAGTCTACGAGCAGTACTTC. The J gene is TRBJ2-7, the V gene TRBV28, with D tentatively TRBD2 (5 bases). The V end lost 6 bases, the J end lost 3 bases, and 18 bases lay between the germline ends. This CDR3 region has 15 residues. Germline V lookup: CDR1 MDHEN, CDR2 SYDVKM.

The V gene is TRBV9, the J gene TRBJ2-1; TRBD1 is a possible D gene (6 bases). The CDR3 consists of 14 residues. The V and J ends lost 3 bases and 5 bases respectively, with 12 bases between them. Per the germline V gene, CDR1 is SGDLS and CDR2 is YYNGEE. The CDR3 region has the DNA TGTGCCAGCAGCGGACCGGACAGCAACAATGAGCAGTTCTTC. It translates to CASSGPDSNNEQFF.

This chain links TRBV5-6 with TRBJ1-4; D may be TRBD1 (5 bases). Looked up from germline, CDR1 is SGHDT and CDR2 is YYEEEE. The ends were cut back, 0 bases at V and 10 bases at J, with 10 bases in the middle. The CDR3 loop spans 13 amino acids. The CDR3 DNA follows: TGTGCCAGCAGCTTGGGCAGGGCCGTAAAACTGTTTTTT. Its translation is CASSLGRAVKLFF.

The chain carries TRBV7-9 and TRBJ2-7; D is undetermined. This CDR3 has 15 residues. V dropped 2 bases and J dropped 2 bases, with 13 bases sitting between them. CDR1 and CDR2 (germline): SEHNR, FQNEAQ (reference sequence). The CDR3 protein is CASSLLGGSTYEQYF. CDR3 sequence (DNA): TGTGCCAGCAGCTTACTGGGCGGTTCTACCTACGAGCAGTACTTC.